The rows below give T cell receptor beta chains drawn from one sample of a study of blood T cells in healthy people across ages. TCRdb used MiXCR to reprocess the 5' RACE reads, holding one entry per CDR3 protein. The sample lists about 640,000 distinct CDR3 sequences; roughly 50% were seen once. The sequenced sample was blood. These receptors came from a man aged 60-69 years in good health. CDR3s include the opening cysteine and the closing phenylalanine or tryptophan. The order of the fields is D gene, J gene, V gene, clone size, CDR3 DNA, CDR3 protein. D genes are given only for firm matches. Some rows mark clone size as missing; the rest say once, few, many or name a class of expanded clone.

D gene: .; J gene: TRBJ1-1; V gene: TRBV6-6; clone size: .; CDR3 DNA: TGTGCCAGCATCCAGGGTGGGAACACTGAAGCTTTCTTT; CDR3 protein: CASIQGGNTEAFF
D gene: .; J gene: TRBJ2-3; V gene: TRBV10-1; clone size: .; CDR3 DNA: TGCGCCAGCAGTGATGGCGGGAGCACAGATACGCAGTATTTT; CDR3 protein: CASSDGGSTDTQYF
D gene: .; J gene: TRBJ1-2; V gene: TRBV5-1; clone size: .; CDR3 DNA: TGCGCCAGCAGCTTGGACGTGGGATCTAACTATGGCTACACCTTC; CDR3 protein: CASSLDVGSNYGYTF
D gene: TRBD1; J gene: TRBJ1-4; V gene: TRBV5-6; clone size: .; CDR3 DNA: TGTGCCAGCAGCTTACAGGGGGCGAGGACTAATGAAAAACTGTTTTTT; CDR3 protein: CASSLQGARTNEKLFF
D gene: .; J gene: TRBJ2-4; V gene: TRBV20-1; clone size: .; CDR3 DNA: TGCAGTGCTCCGGATTTCAAAAACATTCAGTACTTC; CDR3 protein: CSAPDFKNIQYF
D gene: .; J gene: TRBJ1-1; V gene: TRBV20-1; clone size: .; CDR3 DNA: TGCAGTGCTTATCACAGGAAAGCTTTCTTT; CDR3 protein: CSAYHRKAFF
D gene: .; J gene: TRBJ2-1; V gene: TRBV29-1; clone size: .; CDR3 DNA: TGCAGCGTTGAAGGGACAGCCTACAGGGACAATGAGCAGTTCTTC; CDR3 protein: CSVEGTAYRDNEQFF
D gene: .; J gene: TRBJ2-5; V gene: TRBV24-1; clone size: .; CDR3 DNA: TGTGCCACCAGTGATGTGCCGGGACCCGGACGGGCCCAGTACTTC; CDR3 protein: CATSDVPGPGRAQYF
D gene: TRBD1; J gene: TRBJ1-2; V gene: TRBV10-3; clone size: .; CDR3 DNA: TGTGCCATCAGGGGGACAGGGCGTAACTATGGCTACACCTTC; CDR3 protein: CAIRGTGRNYGYTF
D gene: .; J gene: TRBJ2-1; V gene: TRBV7-2; clone size: .; CDR3 DNA: TGTGCCAGCAGCTTAGGTCCCTCCCCAGGGAATGAGCAGTTCTTC; CDR3 protein: CASSLGPSPGNEQFF
D gene: .; J gene: TRBJ2-3; V gene: TRBV27; clone size: .; CDR3 DNA: TGTGCCAGCAGTTGGGGGGCACCCCCGGGCACAGATACGCAGTATTTT; CDR3 protein: CASSWGAPPGTDTQYF
D gene: .; J gene: TRBJ2-2; V gene: TRBV28; clone size: once; CDR3 DNA: TGTGCCAGCAGTTTCGGTTACACCGGGGAGCTGTTTTTT; CDR3 protein: CASSFGYTGELFF
D gene: TRBD2; J gene: TRBJ2-5; V gene: TRBV11-2; clone size: .; CDR3 DNA: TGTGCCAGCAGCTTACGGGGGGTGGTACAAGAGACCCAGTACTTC; CDR3 protein: CASSLRGVVQETQYF
D gene: TRBD2; J gene: TRBJ2-5; V gene: TRBV20-1; clone size: .; CDR3 DNA: TGCAGTGCCCCCGGACTAGCGGGATTGACCCAGTACTTC; CDR3 protein: CSAPGLAGLTQYF
D gene: TRBD1; J gene: TRBJ2-4; V gene: TRBV18; clone size: .; CDR3 DNA: TGTGCCAGCTCACCAGAAGGGGGCGGTGGAGAAAACATTCAGTACTTC; CDR3 protein: CASSPEGGGGENIQYF
D gene: TRBD2; J gene: TRBJ2-1; V gene: TRBV20-1; clone size: few; CDR3 DNA: TGCAGTGCCGGCGGGAGGGGGCAGAATGAGCAGTTCTTC; CDR3 protein: CSAGGRGQNEQFF
D gene: TRBD1; J gene: TRBJ1-2; V gene: TRBV5-1; clone size: few; CDR3 DNA: TGCGCCAGCAGCTTGTTCGACAGGGCGGGTGGCTACACCTTC; CDR3 protein: CASSLFDRAGGYTF
D gene: TRBD2; J gene: TRBJ2-2; V gene: TRBV9; clone size: .; CDR3 DNA: TGTGCCAGCAGCCTACAGGGAGTAGCGGGGGGGCGTGTCACCGGGGAGCTGTTTTTT; CDR3 protein: CASSLQGVAGGRVTGELFF